These T cell receptor beta chains were read from a single sample in a study of blood T cell repertoires in COVID-19. Clones were read by immunoSEQ multiplex PCR, and TCRdb kept only the in-frame ones, dropping some. The data hold tens of thousands of clones, with about four fifths observed a single time. Source material: peripheral blood. These receptors originate from a woman aged 45-60 years with active or convalescent COVID-19. The CDR3 runs from the conserved cysteine through the conserved F or W. D genes are given only for firm matches. For some rows the clone size is stated as once, few or many, or as a class when expanded; others skip it.

-	once	TRBV6-5	TRBJ1-1	CASSTLARMNTEAFF	TGTGCCAGCTCAACCCTAGCACGTATGAACACTGAAGCTTTCTTT
TRBD2	-	TRBV6-2/TRBV6-3	TRBJ2-7	CASSYRLTSGVSYEQYF	TGTGCCAGCAGTTACCGCCTGACTAGCGGGGTGTCCTACGAGCAGTACTTC
TRBD1	-	TRBV5-8	TRBJ1-5	CASSTGTGYSNQPQHF	TGTGCCAGCAGCACCGGGACAGGCTATAGCAATCAGCCCCAGCATTTT
TRBD1	-	TRBV11-2	TRBJ1-6	CASSAGQGRSPLHF	TGTGCCAGCAGCGCGGGACAGGGACGTTCACCCCTCCACTTT
-	-	TRBV10-3	TRBJ1-5	CAISAGVNQPQHF	TGTGCCATCAGTGCAGGGGTCAATCAGCCCCAGCATTTT
-	-	TRBV9	TRBJ1-2	CASSVEVGNYGYTF	TGTGCCAGCAGCGTAGAGGTCGGGAACTATGGCTACACCTTC
-	-	TRBV24-1	TRBJ2-2	CATSDLGPGELFF	TGTGCCACCAGTGATCTAGGCCCCGGGGAGCTGTTTTTT
TRBD1	-	TRBV3-1/TRBV3-2	TRBJ1-2	CASSQDDRGNYGYTF	TGTGCCAGCAGCCAAGATGACAGGGGGAACTATGGCTACACCTTC
TRBD1	-	TRBV18	TRBJ1-1	CASSPRGTDILNTEAFF	TGTGCCAGCTCCCCGAGGGGGACAGATATCCTGAACACTGAAGCTTTCTTT
TRBD1	-	TRBV18	TRBJ1-2	CASSPEGQGGIYTF	TGTGCCAGCTCACCCGAGGGACAGGGTGGAATCTACACCTTC
-	few	TRBV20-1	TRBJ1-1	CSAGVTEAFF	TGCAGTGCAGGGGTCACTGAAGCTTTCTTT
-	few	TRBV20-1	TRBJ2-2	CSASRPGREAGELFF	TGCAGTGCTAGTAGGCCCGGGAGAGAGGCCGGGGAGCTGTTTTTT
-	-	TRBV6-1	TRBJ1-4	CASSEGLRGREKLFF	TGTGCCAGCAGTGAAGGTCTGCGGGGGAGGGAAAAACTGTTTTTT
-	-	TRBV19	TRBJ1-6	CASTKPPSPLHF	TGTGCCAGTACCAAGCCCCCTTCACCCCTCCACTTT
TRBD2	once	TRBV7-8	TRBJ2-1	CASSPVRTSGKKDNEQFF	TGTGCCAGCAGCCCAGTCCGGACTAGCGGGAAGAAAGACAATGAGCAGTTCTTC
TRBD1	-	TRBV5-1	TRBJ2-2	CASSWGTGGIAGELFF	TGCGCCAGCAGCTGGGGGACAGGGGGCATCGCCGGGGAGCTGTTTTTT
-	-	TRBV19	TRBJ1-1	CASSIVRRGTEAFF	TGTGCCAGTAGTATAGTACGCAGGGGCACTGAAGCTTTCTTT
-	-	TRBV6-6	TRBJ1-1	CASSLDSNTEAFF	TGTGCCAGCAGTCTGGACAGCAACACTGAAGCTTTCTTT
TRBD2	-	TRBV2	TRBJ2-1	CASSDRSGRSYNEQFF	TGTGCCAGCAGTGATCGTAGCGGGAGGTCCTACAATGAGCAGTTCTTC
TRBD2	once	TRBV5-1	TRBJ2-1	CASSPGLGPSSYNEQFF	TGCGCCAGCAGCCCGGGACTAGGACCAAGCTCCTACAATGAGCAGTTCTTC
-	few	TRBV7-2	TRBJ1-4	CASSLSRPPGNEKLFF	TGTGCCAGCAGCCTCTCGCGGCCCCCCGGTAATGAAAAACTGTTTTTT
TRBD2	-	TRBV5-1	TRBJ2-1	CASSLGTSGNEQFF	TGCGCCAGCAGCTTGGGGACTAGCGGCAATGAGCAGTTCTTC
-	-	TRBV7-9	TRBJ2-3	CASSLEGSTDTQYF	TGTGCCAGCAGTCTAGAAGGTAGCACAGATACGCAGTATTTT
-	few	TRBV5-1	TRBJ1-1	CASSLKQNTEAFF	TGCGCCAGCAGCTTGAAACAGAACACTGAAGCTTTCTTT
TRBD1	-	TRBV30	TRBJ1-4	CAWSAPTGRFNEKLFF	TGTGCCTGGAGTGCACCGACAGGGAGATTTAATGAAAAACTGTTTTTT
-	-	TRBV4-3	TRBJ1-4	CASSQDGVATNEKLFF	TGCGCCAGCAGCCAAGACGGAGTTGCAACTAATGAAAAACTGTTTTTT
-	once	TRBV27	TRBJ2-2	CASSRTGGAGELFF	TGTGCCAGCAGTAGGACAGGAGGGGCCGGGGAGCTGTTTTTT
TRBD2	few	TRBV4-2	TRBJ2-3	CASSRGLAGGGDTQYF	TGTGCCAGCAGCCGAGGACTAGCGGGAGGGGGAGATACGCAGTATTTT
TRBD1	few	TRBV4-1	TRBJ1-2	CASSLTGNYGYTF	TGCGCCAGCAGCCTGACAGGGAACTATGGCTACACCTTC